This T cell receptor (beta chain) was identified during a study of cytomegalovirus exposure and HLA in healthy donors. Points on this clone: Different DNA sequences within this sample yield the same CDR3.

The CDR3 sequence is 15 residues long. Germline CDR1 and CDR2: SGHNT and YENEEA. Trimming took 1 base from V and 3 from J; bases not matched to a gene: 2. PCR used 60 Vbeta primers and 13 Jbeta primers. Profiling relied on immunoSEQ multiplex PCR, and the TCRdb table lists in-frame clones only, not all of them. The sample carries 150,000 to 200,000 clones, 77% recorded once. The rearrangement uses TRBV11-3 and TRBJ2-5; 10 nucleotides line up with TRBD2. This receptor was identified in a woman aged 25 to 39 in good health and CMV-seronegative. Sequenced sample: PBMCs. The chain's CDR3 is CASSLGTSGEETQYF. DNA for the CDR3: TGTGCCAGCAGCTTAGGGACTAGCGGTGAAGAGACCCAGTACTTC. Based on the CDR3 plus reference TRBV11-3 and TRBJ2-5, the full variable domain is EAGVVQSPRYKIIEKKQPVAFWCNPISGHNTLYWYLQNLGQGPELLIRYENEEAVDDSQLPKDRFSAERLKGVDSTLKIQPAELGDSAVYLCASSLGTSGEETQYFGPGTRLLVL.